What follows describes a single T cell receptor (beta chain). Its target is not known. One junction end disagrees with the germline gene, perhaps due to a read error. Joint extraction of RNA and DNA used about 17-31 mg of bulk tissue that was unsorted. Through surgical resection, the patients' primary liver carcinoma was treated. Donors were untreated and chronically infected with HBV. The data are from a study of tumor-infiltrating lymphocytes in primary liver carcinoma. Study-wide findings and caveats: It was in tumors, not blood, that the top-250-clone fraction was significantly higher (p = 0.039).

Constant-region priming of 500 to 550 ng total RNA yielded TCR beta cDNA. Slightly modified ARM-PCR, run as three nested multiplex PCR rounds, produced the TCR beta libraries. The first two PCR rounds used TRBV1-TRBV30 primers with a Cbeta primer, nine to eleven cycles each. TCRdb itself ran the multiplex PCR reads through MiXCR, one entry per CDR3 protein. Of fewer than 110,000 distinct CDR3 sequences in the sample, about two thirds were seen once. Germline loops: CDR1 DFQATT, CDR2 SNEGSKA (reference sequence). The CDR3 contains 13 residues. The sequenced sample was liver tumor tissue from sampling region 2. The subset is: tumor region T2, inferior pole. The chain joins TRBV20-1 to TRBJ2-7; tentatively, D is TRBD2 (5 bases). This TCR was recovered from a woman aged 60-75 years with primary liver carcinoma and hepatitis B virus infection. The CDR3 here is CSARRSLDSERYF. The CDR3 nucleotides read TGCAGTGCTAGGCGATCACTAGATAGCGAGCGGTACTTC.